This TCR beta chain was profiled in a study of blood T cells in healthy people across ages. A second roughly 6 to 12 cycle PCR used barcoded and J-beta primers. Each CDR3 protein gets one entry after TCRdb re-called the 5' RACE reads with MiXCR. The sample consists of some 1.7 million distinct CDR3 sequences, about 30% of them appearing once. About this clonotype itself: Its specificity is not known. One end of the junction is discordant with germline, which a read error may explain.

This CDR3 contains 13 residues. General study findings and limits: Roughly linear age-related decline in beta diversity appeared, significant by age roughly 40.

This rearrangement joins TRBV12-3 or TRBV12-4 to TRBJ1-4, with a tentative D call TRBD1 (6 bases). Sequencing was done on a sample of blood. This receptor was identified in a woman aged 25 to 39 in good health. The CDR3 region is CAGSFQGNEKLFF. In DNA form, the CDR3 reads TGTGCCGGCAGTTTCCAGGGGAATGAAAAACTGTTTTTT.